The sample holds one count of the clone carrying this T cell receptor beta chain. Antigen unknown. The data stem from a study of T cell responses to AZD1222 COVID-19 vaccine. Study-level findings and limits: Close to half of all spike-specific TCRs reportedly target regions of the variants that are unmutated. Donors were mostly white British, more females; clonal diversity possibly underestimated. Baseline serology detected seropositivity in only six AZD1222 recipients.

Some clones are missing from TCRdb's copy, which holds only in-frame ones; the method was immunoSEQ multiplex PCR. The sample has about 94,000 clones, around 89% seen once; the top ten hold about 8.4%. V shed 1 base and J shed 7 bases, with 8 bases lying between them. The CDR3 has 13 amino acids. Germline CDR1 LNHDA, CDR2 SQIVND (reference sequence). The sample here was peripheral blood, taken on day 0 of AZD1222 vaccination. The chain is built from TRBV19 and TRBJ1-5; weak D call: TRBD1 (5 bases). The receptor was isolated from an adult in good health. The CDR3 DNA reads as TGTGCCAGTAGTATAGGCGCAGGGCAGCCCCAGCATTTT. This encodes CASSIGAGQPQHF.